The rows below give T cell receptor beta chains drawn from one sample of a study of T cell repertoires in cytomegalovirus infection. TCRdb analysed the reads with MiXCR anew, one entry per CDR3 protein. The sample includes 200,000 or so distinct CDR3 sequences, 28% of them seen just once. The sequencing input was PBMCs. Every receptor here comes from a human donor in good health (CMV status not recorded). Some clones in this sample may be carry-over from other donors' samples. Each CDR3 is given with its conserved first and last residue. The D gene is left open where the match is weak. Where a row states a size, it is once, few, many or the class of an expanded clone; other rows omit it.

DNA	CDR3	J	size	V	D
TGTGCCAGCACCCACCCAGGGAGAGAAGGAAACACCATATATTTT	CASTHPGREGNTIYF	TRBJ1-3	many	TRBV7-2	NA
TGTGCCGTCCGGAAGGGGAATTCAGATACGCAGTATTTT	CAVRKGNSDTQYF	TRBJ2-3	NA	TRBV10-3	NA
TGTGCCAGCAGCCCCTGGCGTAGCCAGTTCTATGGCTACACCTTC	CASSPWRSQFYGYTF	TRBJ1-2	NA	TRBV3-1	NA
TGTGCCAGCATCGAGGACAGTCGGGGAAAACTGTTTTTT	CASIEDSRGKLFF	TRBJ1-4	many	TRBV2	NA
TGTGCCAGCAGCTTAGGCAGCCCCGACAGGGGATATGGCTACACCTTC	CASSLGSPDRGYGYTF	TRBJ1-2	many	TRBV7-2	TRBD1
TGTGCCAGCAGCTTCGACAGGGCAGGCTCCTACGAGCAGTACTTC	CASSFDRAGSYEQYF	TRBJ2-7	NA	TRBV7-3	TRBD1
TGCAGTGCTAGAGATGTAGGGGGCTGGGCGGAGACCCAGTACTTC	CSARDVGGWAETQYF	TRBJ2-5	NA	TRBV20-1	TRBD1
TGTGCCAGCAGTTACCAGACAGAAAACACTGAAGCTTTCTTT	CASSYQTENTEAFF	TRBJ1-1	few	TRBV6-6	NA
TGTGCCAGCAGCTTAACGGACAGTTCCTACGAGCAGTACTTC	CASSLTDSSYEQYF	TRBJ2-7	few	TRBV7-8	NA
TGTGCCAGCAGTCTCAATTCGTACCGTGGCTACACCTTC	CASSLNSYRGYTF	TRBJ1-2	NA	TRBV12-3/TRBV12-4	NA
TGTGCCAGCAGCTTAGGGGGACAGAGAAATTCACCCCTCCACTTT	CASSLGGQRNSPLHF	TRBJ1-6	few	TRBV7-3	TRBD1
TGTGCCAGCAGTTACCGGACATCGGTCTCTGGAAACACCATATATTTT	CASSYRTSVSGNTIYF	TRBJ1-3	few	TRBV6-6	NA
TGTGCCAGCACCCGAAGCGGGGGAGGCTTTCATGAGCAGTTCTTC	CASTRSGGGFHEQFF	TRBJ2-1	few	TRBV5-6	TRBD2
TGTGCCAGCAGCTCGCCGGGACAGCAAGAGACCCAGTACTTC	CASSSPGQQETQYF	TRBJ2-5	many	TRBV7-2	TRBD1
TGTGCCAGCAGGGGTAGCGGGGGGCTCCCCTACAATGAGCAGTTCTTC	CASRGSGGLPYNEQFF	TRBJ2-1	NA	TRBV5-8	TRBD2
TGTGCCAGCAGGGAGGGGGAGACCCAGTACTTC	CASREGETQYF	TRBJ2-5	many	TRBV7-2	NA
TGCAGTGCTAGAGCCCCCCAGGGGTGGGACACTGAAGCTTTCTTT	CSARAPQGWDTEAFF	TRBJ1-1	NA	TRBV20-1	NA
TGTGCCAGCAGTTTCGGAGGCAGGGGGGCAGCTGGAAACACCATATATTTT	CASSFGGRGAAGNTIYF	TRBJ1-3	NA	TRBV12-3/TRBV12-4	TRBD1
TGCAGCGTTGCTCAGGGCAATCAGCCCCAGCATTTT	CSVAQGNQPQHF	TRBJ1-5	NA	TRBV29-1	NA
TGTGCCAGCAGCTTAGTTGGGACAGGTAATCAGCCCCAGCATTTT	CASSLVGTGNQPQHF	TRBJ1-5	NA	TRBV7-2	TRBD1
TGTGCCAGCAGCTTAGATATAGCGGGGGGCACAGATACGCAGTATTTT	CASSLDIAGGTDTQYF	TRBJ2-3	few	TRBV11-2	TRBD2
TGTGCCAGCAGCAATGGACTAGCGGGGGGCCTGTGGAATGAGCAGTTCTTC	CASSNGLAGGLWNEQFF	TRBJ2-1	NA	TRBV7-2	TRBD2
TGTGCCAGCAGTTTAAAGGGATTTAGCAATCAGCCCCAGCATTTT	CASSLKGFSNQPQHF	TRBJ1-5	few	TRBV12-3/TRBV12-4	NA
TGTGCCAGCAGTCCCGACAGGCACATGAGAGGCTACACCTTC	CASSPDRHMRGYTF	TRBJ1-2	NA	TRBV6-5	NA
TGTGCCAGCAGTCCAGGACTAGCGGGGATCGATGAGCAGTTCTTC	CASSPGLAGIDEQFF	TRBJ2-1	few	TRBV12-3/TRBV12-4	TRBD2
TGCAGTGCTCCAGGGGACCAAGAGACCCAGTACTTC	CSAPGDQETQYF	TRBJ2-5	NA	TRBV20-1	NA
TGTGCCAGCAGCATACAGGGCGGTCAGCCCCAGCATTTT	CASSIQGGQPQHF	TRBJ1-5	many	TRBV11-2	NA
TGCGCCAGCAGCTTCGACAGGGCTACGAACACCGGGGAGCTGTTTTTT	CASSFDRATNTGELFF	TRBJ2-2	few	TRBV5-1	TRBD1
TGTGCCAGTAGTAACGCCGGACGGAGCTCTGGGGCCAACGTCCTGACTTTC	CASSNAGRSSGANVLTF	TRBJ2-6	few	TRBV19	NA
TGTGCCATCGGAGCGGGGGGGCCTGGAGATACGCAGTATTTT	CAIGAGGPGDTQYF	TRBJ2-3	NA	TRBV10-3	TRBD2
TGTGCCAGCAGTTTCCTGACTAGCGGGGTTACCCGCAATGAGCAGTTCTTC	CASSFLTSGVTRNEQFF	TRBJ2-1	many	TRBV27	TRBD2
TGTGCCAGTAGCCTAAGACCAGTGAGCTCTGGAAACACCATATATTTT	CASSLRPVSSGNTIYF	TRBJ1-3	NA	TRBV19	NA
TGCAGTGCTAGATCTCGGGCAGGGGGAGTCGTAGGCTACACCTTC	CSARSRAGGVVGYTF	TRBJ1-2	NA	TRBV20-1	TRBD1
TGCAGCGCCCAACAGGGCGGGAACACTGAAGCTTTCTTT	CSAQQGGNTEAFF	TRBJ1-1	few	TRBV29-1	NA
TGTGCCAGCAGTTTAGGACAGGATCATGGCTACACCTTC	CASSLGQDHGYTF	TRBJ1-2	few	TRBV12-3/TRBV12-4	NA
TGTGCCAGCAAGGGCCCCTCCTACAATGAGCAGTTCTTC	CASKGPSYNEQFF	TRBJ2-1	few	TRBV6-2/TRBV6-3	NA
TGTGCCAGCAGTTCTCCCGGGGGGGCGGGGGGGACAGATACGCAGTATTTT	CASSSPGGAGGTDTQYF	TRBJ2-3	few	TRBV7-2	TRBD2
TGTGCCAGCAGCCGAGGCGACCGCGGGGTGGGCAATGAAAAACTGTTTTTT	CASSRGDRGVGNEKLFF	TRBJ1-4	few	TRBV7-6	NA
TGTGCCAGCAGGAAACCGGGACAGGGGAGCACCGGGGAGCTGTTTTTT	CASRKPGQGSTGELFF	TRBJ2-2	few	TRBV2	TRBD1
TGTGCCAGCAGTCACCACTCGACAGAAACCTACGAGCAGTACTTC	CASSHHSTETYEQYF	TRBJ2-7	few	TRBV6-2/TRBV6-3	NA